This TCR beta chain derives from a study of blood T cells in healthy people across ages. Through a sample-barcoded 5' primer and a J-beta primer mix, a second PCR was run for roughly 6 to 11 cycles. A template-switch adaptor containing 12 random nucleotides labeled each cDNA molecule. Each CDR3 protein gets one entry after TCRdb re-called the 5' RACE reads with MiXCR. The sample includes almost 550,000 distinct CDR3 sequences, 24% of them seen just once. This clonotype was counted a few times. This CDR3 contains 14 residues. The germline gives CDR1 SEHNR, CDR2 FQNEAQ (reference sequence). Deletions cut 4 bases from V and 6 bases from J, with 16 bases between. These same data were also listed under a study on T cells of mothers and their children.

The source material was blood. The chain has TRBV7-9 and TRBJ2-7; D is unresolved. The TCR comes from a boy between 10 and 17 years old in good health. CDR3 coding DNA: TGTGCCAGCAGCTCAGACGTATTCCCCCCCGAGCAGTACTTC. Its protein product is CASSSDVFPPEQYF.